The sample holds many counts of the clone carrying this T cell receptor (beta chain). The authors isolated at least 6 million PBMCs per sample. The data were taken from a study of blood T cells in healthy people across ages. Using a J-beta primer mix together with a sample-barcoded 5' primer, a second PCR was run for roughly 6 to 12 cycles. Samples each returned at least 2.5 million CDR3-containing paired-end reads. TCRdb re-derived calls from the 5' RACE reads in MiXCR, one entry per CDR3 protein. The table lists 1.5 million to 1.8 million distinct CDR3 sequences, 35% to 45% of them singletons, with more than 4% in the top ten. This CDR3 has 13 amino acids. CDR1 is MNHEY and CDR2 is SMNVEV in the germline V gene (reference sequence). Between the trimmed V and J ends, which lost 4 bases and 0 bases, there was a span of 7 bases.

The rearrangement joins TRBV27 to TRBJ2-7; D gene unclear. The source of this sequence is a woman younger than 35 in good health. Input material: blood. The CDR3 region has the DNA TGTGCCAGCAGTTATTCGGTCTCCTACGAGCAGTACTTC. It encodes CASSYSVSYEQYF.